Listed below are T cell receptor beta chains from one sample, sequenced in a study of a mutant IDH1 vaccine in newly diagnosed glioma. Their antigens are not known. Assay: immunoSEQ multiplex PCR; the TCRdb copy retains only in-frame clones and omits some. The sample holds fewer than 70,000 clones, over 75% seen once. This material consisted of PBMCs, taken from a glioma patient whose treatment included an IDH1 peptide vaccine. These receptors all come from a man in his forties or fifties with glioma. Each CDR3 is given with its conserved first and last residue. A D gene is named only where the DNA matches it firmly. Clone size appears in some rows only: once, few, many, or a class for an expanded clone.

V gene	CDR3 length	J gene	clone size	D gene	CDR3 DNA	CDR3 protein
TRBV28	16	TRBJ1-5	once	-	TGTGCCAGCAGTCTTTGGGGGGGGAGCAGCAATCAGCCCCAGCATTTT	CASSLWGGSSNQPQHF
TRBV10-3	13	TRBJ1-5	-	-	TGTGCCATCAAAGGGGACACGAGTCAGCCCCAGCATTTT	CAIKGDTSQPQHF
TRBV7-9	17	TRBJ1-2	once	-	TGTGCCAGCAGCTTATTTGGATGGAAACAGGAGAACTATGGCTACACCTTC	CASSLFGWKQENYGYTF
TRBV7-9	13	TRBJ1-1	-	-	TGTGCCAGCAGCTTAGTACAGAACACTGAAGCTTTCTTT	CASSLVQNTEAFF
TRBV7-2	15	TRBJ1-1	-	TRBD1	TGTGCCAGCAGCTTACGAGACAGGGTGTACACTGAAGCTTTCTTT	CASSLRDRVYTEAFF
TRBV9	15	TRBJ1-5	-	-	TGTGCCAGCAGCGTAGGACAGTATAGCAATCAGCCCCAGCATTTT	CASSVGQYSNQPQHF
TRBV28	15	TRBJ2-7	-	TRBD1	TGTGCCAGCAGTTCTGGACAGGGAGTTGTAAACGAGCAGTACTTC	CASSSGQGVVNEQYF
TRBV7-9	10	TRBJ2-7	-	-	TGTGCCAGCAGCTTAAATCCCCCCCTCTTC	CASSLNPPLF
TRBV10-1	17	TRBJ2-7	-	TRBD2	TGCGCCAGCGCAGGACTAGCGGGAGGGAAGGGGTCCTACGAGCAGTACTTC	CASAGLAGGKGSYEQYF
TRBV6-1	14	TRBJ1-2	-	-	TGTGCCAGCAGTGAAAGTCAAGGGTACGATGGCTACACCTTC	CASSESQGYDGYTF
TRBV19	14	TRBJ2-2	-	-	TGTGCCACCCAGGATTTCCTCAAGCCCGGGGAGCTGTTTTTT	CATQDFLKPGELFF
TRBV28	13	TRBJ1-2	-	-	TGTGCCATCCACCGGGGCGCGGGGTATGGCTACACCTTC	CAIHRGAGYGYTF
TRBV28	16	TRBJ2-5	-	TRBD1	TGTGCCAGCAGTACATACCGGACAGGGATGAAAGAGACCCAGTACTTC	CASSTYRTGMKETQYF
TRBV28	13	TRBJ2-1	once	-	TGTGCCAGTCGCCCGGTCACCTACAATGAGCAGTTCTTC	CASRPVTYNEQFF
TRBV21-1	19	TRBJ2-1	-	-	TGTGCCAGCAGCACAAGGGGGCTAGCGGGAGGGACCACCTACAATGAGCAGTTCTTC	CASSTRGLAGGTTYNEQFF
TRBV7-9	17	TRBJ2-1	-	TRBD1	TGTGCCAGCCAACCCCCCACGGGACAGGGTTCGTACAATGAGCAGTTCTTC	CASQPPTGQGSYNEQFF
TRBV28	13	TRBJ1-1	-	-	TGTGCCAGCAGCTCTACAATGAACACTGAAGCTTTCTTT	CASSSTMNTEAFF
TRBV28	14	TRBJ2-5	once	-	TGTGCCAGCAGTTCATGGACGAACGGGGAGACCCAGTACTTC	CASSSWTNGETQYF
TRBV19	12	TRBJ1-2	-	-	TGTGCCAGTAGTATAGGGGGAAGTGGCTACACCTTC	CASSIGGSGYTF
TRBV9	16	TRBJ1-2	-	TRBD1	TGTGCCAGCAGCCCGTGGACAGGGCGGTTTGGGTATGGCTACACCTTC	CASSPWTGRFGYGYTF
TRBV29-1	11	TRBJ2-1	-	-	TGCAGCGTCGCTTACGGATATGAGCAGTTCTTC	CSVAYGYEQFF
TRBV15	13	TRBJ1-4	-	TRBD1	TGTGCCACCAGCAGACTAGGGGGCGAAAAACTGTTTTTT	CATSRLGGEKLFF
TRBV7-9	14	TRBJ1-4	once	-	TGTGCCAGCAGCTTACACCAGGGTTGGGAAAAACTGTTTTTT	CASSLHQGWEKLFF
TRBV15	13	TRBJ2-1	-	-	TGTGCCACCAAGGGCGGTCATTACAATGAGCAGTTCTTC	CATKGGHYNEQFF
TRBV30	13	TRBJ1-1	-	TRBD1	TGTGCCTGGAGGGACAGGGGGAACACTGAAGCTTTCTTT	CAWRDRGNTEAFF
TRBV5-1	15	TRBJ2-1	-	-	TGCGCCAGCAGCTTGATTGGTCTCTCCTACAATGAGCAGTTCTTC	CASSLIGLSYNEQFF
TRBV9	18	TRBJ2-7	-	TRBD2	TGTGCCAGCAGCGGTCGCCAGAAACTAGCGGAGGAAGCCTACGAGCAGTACTTC	CASSGRQKLAEEAYEQYF
TRBV5-4	15	TRBJ1-1	-	-	TGTGCCAGCAGCTTGCCATCGACCGGGCGGACTGAAGCTTTCTTT	CASSLPSTGRTEAFF
TRBV10-3	13	TRBJ1-1	-	-	TGTGCCATCATTGGCCAACTGAACACTGAAGCTTTCTTT	CAIIGQLNTEAFF
TRBV5-1	14	TRBJ2-4	-	TRBD1	TGCGCCAGCAGTAGACAGGGAGCGCAAAACATTCAGTACTTC	CASSRQGAQNIQYF
TRBV7-6	17	TRBJ1-4	-	-	TGTGCCAGCAGCGCCGGGCCCCTGAGGGCAACTAATGAAAAACTGTTTTTT	CASSAGPLRATNEKLFF
TRBV5-4	14	TRBJ1-6	-	TRBD1	TGTGCCAGCAGCCGGGACAGACTTGATTCACCCCTCCACTTT	CASSRDRLDSPLHF
TRBV27	12	TRBJ1-6	-	-	TGTGCCAGCAGTTTTTGGGATTCACCCCTCCACTTT	CASSFWDSPLHF
TRBV10-2	15	TRBJ2-1	-	TRBD2	TGCGCCAGCAGTGGCTCGGGGGGGCTGGTGGGTGAGCAGTTCTTC	CASSGSGGLVGEQFF
TRBV19	13	TRBJ1-2	-	-	TGTGCCAGTAGTATGCAGGGGAACTATGGCTACACCTTC	CASSMQGNYGYTF
TRBV6-1	15	TRBJ1-2	-	TRBD1	TGTGCCAGCAGTGCTTCCGGGACAGGGGACTATGGCTACACCTTC	CASSASGTGDYGYTF
TRBV21-1	16	TRBJ2-3	-	-	TGTGCCAGCAGCCTGAAGGCCAGGCGGCGAAGCGATACGCAGTATTTT	CASSLKARRRSDTQYF
TRBV13	18	TRBJ2-3	once	TRBD1	TGTGCCAGCAGCTTAACGGGACCTGGACAGGGGATAATAGATACGCAGTATTTT	CASSLTGPGQGIIDTQYF
TRBV19	11	TRBJ1-1	-	-	TGTGCCAGTAGTTGGGGGCCTGAAGCTTTCTTT	CASSWGPEAFF
TRBV7-9	17	TRBJ2-1	-	-	TGTGCCAGCAGCGAGAGAGGCCGGGGCAGCTCCTACAATGAGCAGTTCTTC	CASSERGRGSSYNEQFF
TRBV5-4	14	TRBJ2-1	-	-	TGTGCCAGCAACCCGGCAGAAGGGTACAATGAGCAGTTCTTC	CASNPAEGYNEQFF
TRBV29-1	16	TRBJ1-2	-	-	TGCAGCGTTGTGGGCCAAATCCCTACAGGGCATGGTGGCTACACCTTC	CSVVGQIPTGHGGYTF